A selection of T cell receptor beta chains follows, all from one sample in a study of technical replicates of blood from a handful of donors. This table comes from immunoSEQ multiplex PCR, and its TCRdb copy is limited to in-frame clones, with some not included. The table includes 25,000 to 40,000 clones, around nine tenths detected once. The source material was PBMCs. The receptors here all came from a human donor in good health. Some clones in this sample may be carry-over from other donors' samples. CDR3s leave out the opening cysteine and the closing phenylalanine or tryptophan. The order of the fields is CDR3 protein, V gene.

CDR3aa: ASSRDTYFYT; v_gene: TRBV11-2
CDR3aa: ASSLAVNSGGQETQY; v_gene: TRBV5-1
CDR3aa: ASSLSLAGAGANVLT; v_gene: TRBV5-4
CDR3aa: ASSEREGGRGYT; v_gene: TRBV25-1
CDR3aa: ASSQEGLASEQY; v_gene: TRBV4-1
CDR3aa: ASSPPRRTGKEETQY; v_gene: TRBV18
CDR3aa: ASRQDLNYGYT; v_gene: TRBV5-1
CDR3aa: ASSLGSSGSYEQY; v_gene: TRBV5-1
CDR3aa: ASSQEGQTAYNSPLH; v_gene: TRBV4-3
CDR3aa: ASSLDRSYGYT; v_gene: TRBV7-2
CDR3aa: ASSLTGGGTYEQY; v_gene: TRBV7-3
CDR3aa: ASEGTAGGYT; v_gene: TRBV10-3
CDR3aa: ASREGTSGRGPQETQY; v_gene: TRBV7-8
CDR3aa: ASSLTTGGGETQY; v_gene: TRBV7-7
CDR3aa: ASSSRTLSYEQY; v_gene: TRBV6-5
CDR3aa: ASSSRGQGADNEQF; v_gene: TRBV7-9
CDR3aa: ASSSGTTSGRRETQY; v_gene: TRBV4-1
CDR3aa: ASSLVAEAF; v_gene: TRBV7-8
CDR3aa: SVVTPTNYGYT; v_gene: TRBV29-1
CDR3aa: ASSPLGMLAGSADEQF; v_gene: TRBV11-2
CDR3aa: SARAGIETQY; v_gene: TRBV29-1
CDR3aa: ASSLLGTRDRNQETQY; v_gene: TRBV5-1
CDR3aa: ASSTPDRGVPQY; v_gene: TRBV6-6
CDR3aa: ASSVGEGGRTDTQY; v_gene: TRBV9
CDR3aa: ASSQDSGQGADTQY; v_gene: TRBV4-2
CDR3aa: ASSLGLADYNEQF; v_gene: TRBV4-2
CDR3aa: ASSSPMGRSTDTQY; v_gene: TRBV19